This T cell receptor (beta chain) was recovered during a study of human T cells and chemical hapten exposure. Study information: The study lasted roughly 26 weeks, and patients were dosed weekly with diphenylcyclopropenone on the scalp throughout.

As to time point: patch test 3, about 24 weeks after DPC sensitization. The treatment here: therapeutic diphenylcyclopropenone sensitization with weekly scalp DPC. The table lists this clonotype with a few counts. This CDR3 is built from 12 residues. In germline, CDR1 is SQVTM, CDR2 ANQGSEA. Trimming took 4 bases from V and 0 from J, leaving 6 bases between them. TCRdb processed the RACE reads anew with MiXCR; each CDR3 protein has one entry. Altogether about 160,000 distinct CDR3 sequences are present, around 30% being singletons, with the ten largest covering approximately 2.1%. Specimen: whole blood, collected in connection with sensitization to the hapten diphenylcyclopropenone (DPC). The rearrangement uses TRBV29-1 and TRBJ1-2, with D unresolved. This receptor was obtained from a woman aged 18-35 years with alopecia areata. Some clones in this sample may be carry-over from other donors' samples. The CDR3 nucleotides read TGCAGCGTTGCAGACACTAACTATGGCTACACCTTC. Encoded protein: CSVADTNYGYTF.